Ten or more counts support the clone carrying this TCR beta chain. As yet, its antigen is unknown. The CDR3 runs 16 residues. Per germline, CDR1 SNHLY and CDR2 FYNNEI. The V segment lost 8 bases and the J segment 2 bases; nucleotides outside the gene matches: 11. This sample is part of a study of T cells in Graves' hyperthyroidism and ophthalmopathy. TCR beta CDR3 regions were amplified from RNA. Carried out on the TCR CDR3, a first-round RT-PCR used the HTBI primer set. TCRdb passed the multiplex PCR reads through MiXCR, listing each CDR3 protein once. The table lists over 300,000 distinct CDR3 sequences, around 13% of them singletons, with 8% to 13% in the top ten. Findings of the study overall: Ophthalmopathy was separated from stable hyperthyroidism by a 13 V-J model.

The J gene is TRBJ2-2, the V gene TRBV2; TRBD1 matches at 7 bases. This TCR was sampled from a woman aged 55-70 years with Graves' hyperthyroidism. Sequencing used blood. As DNA, the CDR3 is TGTGCCAGCGGGATGACAGGGAGCCCAAACACCGGGGAGCTGTTTTTT. This codes for CASGMTGSPNTGELFF.